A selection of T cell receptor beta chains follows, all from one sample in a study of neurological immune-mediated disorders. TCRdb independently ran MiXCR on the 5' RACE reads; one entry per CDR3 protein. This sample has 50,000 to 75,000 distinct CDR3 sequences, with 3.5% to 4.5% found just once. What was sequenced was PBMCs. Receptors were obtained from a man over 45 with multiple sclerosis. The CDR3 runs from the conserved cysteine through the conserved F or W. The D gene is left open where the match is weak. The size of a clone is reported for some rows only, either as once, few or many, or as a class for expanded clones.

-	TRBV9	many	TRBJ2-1	TGTGCCAGCAGCGCAGGGTCCCAGGAGCAGTTCTTC	CASSAGSQEQFF
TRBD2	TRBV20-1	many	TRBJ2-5	TGCAGTGCCTGGCTAGCGGGGAGACAAGAGACCCAGTACTTC	CSAWLAGRQETQYF
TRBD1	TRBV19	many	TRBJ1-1	TGTGCCAGTAACTTTAACACAGGGGCCACTGAAGCTTTCTTT	CASNFNTGATEAFF
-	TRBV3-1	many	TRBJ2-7	TGTGCCAGCAGCCAAGAAGCAGGGGCGGTCTACGAGCAGTACTTC	CASSQEAGAVYEQYF
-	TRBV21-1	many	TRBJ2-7	TGTGCCAGCAGCAAAGAGGCCGGGTACAGGGAAATATATGACGAGCAGTACTTC	CASSKEAGYREIYDEQYF
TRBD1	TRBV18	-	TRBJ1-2	TGTGCCAGCTCACCAAATCCGGGACAGGGGGGCTATGGCTACACCTTC	CASSPNPGQGGYGYTF
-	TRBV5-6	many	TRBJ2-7	TGTGCCAGCAGCCCGCTAGGTTACGAGCAGTACTTC	CASSPLGYEQYF
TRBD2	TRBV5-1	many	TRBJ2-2	TGCGCCAGCAGCTTGGTAGCGGGGATGAACACCGGGGAGCTGTTTTTT	CASSLVAGMNTGELFF
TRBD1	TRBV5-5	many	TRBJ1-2	TGTGCCAGCAGCTCCCAGGGGGGGGGCTATGGCTACACCTTC	CASSSQGGGYGYTF
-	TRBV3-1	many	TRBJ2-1	TGTGCCAGCAGCGTCCAAGCGTTCTACAATGAGCAGTTCTTC	CASSVQAFYNEQFF
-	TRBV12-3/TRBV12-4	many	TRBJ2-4	TGTGCCAGCAGTTTAGCGGTTCAGCTGCTAGCCAAAAACATTCAGTACTTC	CASSLAVQLLAKNIQYF
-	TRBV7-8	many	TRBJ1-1	TGTGCCAGCAGCCTAGACGAAGGATCGGAAGCTTTCTTT	CASSLDEGSEAFF
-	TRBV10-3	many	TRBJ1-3	TGTGCCATCAGTGAAAGGGGCATAAAAATCTCTGGAAACACCATATATTTT	CAISERGIKISGNTIYF
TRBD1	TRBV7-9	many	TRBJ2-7	TGTGCCAGCAGCGCAGCAGCAGGGGGCTTGTACGAGCAGTACTTC	CASSAAAGGLYEQYF
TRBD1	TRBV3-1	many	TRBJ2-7	TGTGCCAGCAGCCAGAACAGGGGGTACGAGCAGTACTTC	CASSQNRGYEQYF